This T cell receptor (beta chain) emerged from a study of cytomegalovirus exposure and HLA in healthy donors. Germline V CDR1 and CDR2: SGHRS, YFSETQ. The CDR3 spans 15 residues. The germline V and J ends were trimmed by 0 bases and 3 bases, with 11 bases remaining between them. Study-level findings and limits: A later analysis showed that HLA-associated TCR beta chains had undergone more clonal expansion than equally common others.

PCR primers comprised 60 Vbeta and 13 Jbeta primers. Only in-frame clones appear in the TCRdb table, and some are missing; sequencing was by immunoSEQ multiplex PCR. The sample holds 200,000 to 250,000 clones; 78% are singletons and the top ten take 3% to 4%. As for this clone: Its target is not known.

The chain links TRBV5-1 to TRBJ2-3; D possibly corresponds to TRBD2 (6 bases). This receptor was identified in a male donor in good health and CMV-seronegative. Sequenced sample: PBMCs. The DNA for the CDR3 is TGCGCCAGCAGCTTGGACCCCCGGGGGACAGATACGCAGTATTTT. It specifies CASSLDPRGTDTQYF.